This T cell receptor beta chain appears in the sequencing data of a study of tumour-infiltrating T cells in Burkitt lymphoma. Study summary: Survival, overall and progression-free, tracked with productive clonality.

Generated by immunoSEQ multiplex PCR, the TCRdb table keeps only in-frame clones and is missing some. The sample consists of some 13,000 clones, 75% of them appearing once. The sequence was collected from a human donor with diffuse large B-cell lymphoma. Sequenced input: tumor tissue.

CDR3 coding DNA: TGTGCCAGCATCCCCGGCCGGTACTATGGCTACACCTTC. It specifies CASIPGRYYGYTF. This rearrangement joins TRBV28 to TRBJ1-2; D not resolved. This CDR3 is 13 amino acids long. Trimming pared 7 bases from V and 3 bases from J, leaving 12 bases between. Germline values: CDR1 MDHEN, CDR2 SYDVKM.